This is a list of T cell receptor beta chains from one sample in a study of early T cells in non-severe SARS-CoV-2 infection. MiXCR, run by TCRdb on the 5' RACE reads, gives a single entry per CDR3 protein. The table records tens of thousands of distinct CDR3 sequences, around 14% of them present only once. Sequences were derived from whole blood, sampled at baseline. These receptors all stem from an adult who was a healthcare worker with PCR-confirmed SARS-CoV-2 infection or an uninfected control (not recorded which). Both conserved end residues are part of each CDR3. The D gene is left open where the match is weak. Clone sizes are given selectively: once, few, many, or a class where the clone is expanded.

abundance: medium-sized
v_gene: TRBV7-9
j_gene: TRBJ1-1
d_gene: -
CDR3nt: TGTGCCACCTCTTGGGAAGGGGTTGGGACTGAAGCTTTCTTT
CDR3aa: CATSWEGVGTEAFF

abundance: few
v_gene: TRBV28
j_gene: TRBJ2-1
d_gene: TRBD1
CDR3nt: TGTGCCAGCAGACGCACAGGGGTGGGGGACTACAATGAGCAGTTCTTC
CDR3aa: CASRRTGVGDYNEQFF

abundance: -
v_gene: TRBV7-8
j_gene: TRBJ2-7
d_gene: -
CDR3nt: TGTGCCAGCAGCTTCGAGGGACACCCCCTCTACGAGCAGTACTTC
CDR3aa: CASSFEGHPLYEQYF

abundance: -
v_gene: TRBV11-3
j_gene: TRBJ2-3
d_gene: -
CDR3nt: TGTGCCAGCAGCTCGGGCGGAGCCACAGATACGCAGTATTTT
CDR3aa: CASSSGGATDTQYF

abundance: many
v_gene: TRBV7-9
j_gene: TRBJ1-4
d_gene: -
CDR3nt: TGTGCCAGCAGGGAAGGATTTGGGGAAAAACTGTTTTTT
CDR3aa: CASREGFGEKLFF

abundance: -
v_gene: TRBV7-9
j_gene: TRBJ2-2
d_gene: -
CDR3nt: TGTGCCAGCAGCTCCTCAGGACGGGCGGACGGGGAGCTGTTTTTT
CDR3aa: CASSSSGRADGELFF

abundance: -
v_gene: TRBV28
j_gene: TRBJ1-3
d_gene: -
CDR3nt: TGTGCCAGCAGCCCTTGGCTCTCTGGAAACACCATATATTTT
CDR3aa: CASSPWLSGNTIYF

abundance: many
v_gene: TRBV7-9
j_gene: TRBJ2-7
d_gene: TRBD1
CDR3nt: TGTGCCAGCAGCTTACCCCCCGGGACAGGGGGCCGTAGAGAGCAGTACTTC
CDR3aa: CASSLPPGTGGRREQYF

abundance: -
v_gene: TRBV11-2
j_gene: TRBJ1-1
d_gene: TRBD1
CDR3nt: TGTGCCAGCAGCGTACTACGGGGGACAGGGGACACTGAAGCTTTCTTT
CDR3aa: CASSVLRGTGDTEAFF

abundance: -
v_gene: TRBV4-1
j_gene: TRBJ2-3
d_gene: -
CDR3nt: TGCGCCAGCATGGGGCTTAGCGGAACTCACACAGATACGCAGTATTTT
CDR3aa: CASMGLSGTHTDTQYF

abundance: few
v_gene: TRBV19
j_gene: TRBJ2-3
d_gene: TRBD1
CDR3nt: TGTGCCAGTAGCCACTCCGGGACAGACGCAGATACGCAGTATTTT
CDR3aa: CASSHSGTDADTQYF

abundance: medium-sized
v_gene: TRBV3-1
j_gene: TRBJ2-7
d_gene: -
CDR3nt: TGTGCCAGCAGCCAAGATCTCCTTGGCAGCCTCTACGAGCAGTACTTC
CDR3aa: CASSQDLLGSLYEQYF

abundance: few
v_gene: TRBV28
j_gene: TRBJ1-1
d_gene: TRBD1
CDR3nt: TGTGCCAGCAGTTCCTGGGACAGCACTGAAGCTTTCTTT
CDR3aa: CASSSWDSTEAFF

abundance: few
v_gene: TRBV7-3
j_gene: TRBJ1-1
d_gene: -
CDR3nt: TGTGCCAGCAGCTTAATTGGGAGGACTGAAGCTTTCTTT
CDR3aa: CASSLIGRTEAFF

abundance: -
v_gene: TRBV29-1
j_gene: TRBJ1-2
d_gene: TRBD1
CDR3nt: TGCAGCGTTACAGGGGATGGCTACACCTTC
CDR3aa: CSVTGDGYTF

abundance: few
v_gene: TRBV5-1
j_gene: TRBJ1-1
d_gene: -
CDR3nt: TGCGCCAGCACACTCGGGCAGGGGACTGAAGCTTTCTTT
CDR3aa: CASTLGQGTEAFF

abundance: -
v_gene: TRBV2
j_gene: TRBJ2-1
d_gene: -
CDR3nt: TGTGCCATCCATTTGCAGGGTGGTTCCTACAATGAGCAGTTCTTC
CDR3aa: CAIHLQGGSYNEQFF

abundance: -
v_gene: TRBV21-1
j_gene: TRBJ2-4
d_gene: -
CDR3nt: TGTGCCAGCAGCAAAGTCGGCCTAGCAGTAGCCAAAAACATTCAGTACTTC
CDR3aa: CASSKVGLAVAKNIQYF

abundance: -
v_gene: TRBV7-2
j_gene: TRBJ1-1
d_gene: -
CDR3nt: TGTGCCAGCAGCTCAAGTGGGAAAGCTGAAGCTTTCTTT
CDR3aa: CASSSSGKAEAFF

abundance: -
v_gene: TRBV20-1
j_gene: TRBJ2-5
d_gene: TRBD2
CDR3nt: TGCAGTGCTAGAGTGACTAGCGGGGGAGAGACCCAGTACTTC
CDR3aa: CSARVTSGGETQYF

abundance: -
v_gene: TRBV18
j_gene: TRBJ1-4
d_gene: -
CDR3nt: TGTGCCAGCTCACCATCGGCAGACGAAAAACTGTTTTTT
CDR3aa: CASSPSADEKLFF

abundance: -
v_gene: TRBV20-1
j_gene: TRBJ1-1
d_gene: -
CDR3nt: TGCAGTGCTAGAGATGCAGGGGTCTTGAACACTGAAGCTTTCTTT
CDR3aa: CSARDAGVLNTEAFF

abundance: -
v_gene: TRBV7-9
j_gene: TRBJ2-5
d_gene: -
CDR3nt: TGTGCCAGCCAGAACGGGGCGGAGACCCAGTACTTC
CDR3aa: CASQNGAETQYF

abundance: -
v_gene: TRBV12-3/TRBV12-4
j_gene: TRBJ2-7
d_gene: -
CDR3nt: TGTGCCAGCAGTCCCGGGGTTACCTACGAGCAGTACTTC
CDR3aa: CASSPGVTYEQYF

abundance: -
v_gene: TRBV29-1
j_gene: TRBJ1-4
d_gene: -
CDR3nt: TGCAGCGTGGACAACAGGGATGGTGAAAAACTGTTTTTT
CDR3aa: CSVDNRDGEKLFF

abundance: -
v_gene: TRBV7-9
j_gene: TRBJ1-1
d_gene: -
CDR3nt: TGTGCCAGCAGCACCTCACAGGGTCCCACTGAAGCTTTCTTT
CDR3aa: CASSTSQGPTEAFF

abundance: -
v_gene: TRBV28
j_gene: TRBJ2-3
d_gene: -
CDR3nt: TGTGCCAGCAGTTCCGGACCGGGGGTCAGAGATACGCAGTATTTT
CDR3aa: CASSSGPGVRDTQYF

abundance: few
v_gene: TRBV12-3/TRBV12-4
j_gene: TRBJ1-2
d_gene: -
CDR3nt: TGTGCCAGCAGTTTAGTGCGGGATGGCTACACCTTC
CDR3aa: CASSLVRDGYTF

abundance: few
v_gene: TRBV30
j_gene: TRBJ1-6
d_gene: -
CDR3nt: TGTGCCTGGAGTGAGGGTGTCGGCTCACCCCTCCACTTT
CDR3aa: CAWSEGVGSPLHF

abundance: -
v_gene: TRBV4-2
j_gene: TRBJ2-4
d_gene: TRBD2
CDR3nt: TGTGCCAGCAGCCAAGATTGGACTAGCGGGAGGCTCGGGGAAAACATTCAGTACTTC
CDR3aa: CASSQDWTSGRLGENIQYF

abundance: -
v_gene: TRBV5-1
j_gene: TRBJ2-3
d_gene: -
CDR3nt: TGCGCCAGCAGCTTGGATGGGGCCACAGATACGCAGTATTTT
CDR3aa: CASSLDGATDTQYF

abundance: -
v_gene: TRBV3-1
j_gene: TRBJ2-7
d_gene: -
CDR3nt: TGTGCCAGCAGTCATACAGGGGGACTATCTCTCGAGCAGTACTTC
CDR3aa: CASSHTGGLSLEQYF

abundance: many
v_gene: TRBV29-1
j_gene: TRBJ1-2
d_gene: -
CDR3nt: TGCAGCGTGGGCTCCCCGGGGTGGGCTAACTATGGCTACACCTTC
CDR3aa: CSVGSPGWANYGYTF

abundance: many
v_gene: TRBV6-4
j_gene: TRBJ2-3
d_gene: TRBD2
CDR3nt: TGTGCCAGCAGTGACAGGGCGGGAGGCACAGATACGCAGTATTTT
CDR3aa: CASSDRAGGTDTQYF

abundance: many
v_gene: TRBV7-8
j_gene: TRBJ1-2
d_gene: -
CDR3nt: TGTGCCAGCAGCTTAGCGGAAGGAAATGGCTATGGCTACACCTTC
CDR3aa: CASSLAEGNGYGYTF

abundance: many
v_gene: TRBV27
j_gene: TRBJ2-7
d_gene: TRBD1
CDR3nt: TGTGCCAGCGGTGGGACAGGGGGCTTCGAGCAGTACTTC
CDR3aa: CASGGTGGFEQYF

abundance: few
v_gene: TRBV5-1
j_gene: TRBJ1-1
d_gene: -
CDR3nt: TGCGCCAGCAGCAAAGGGGACGGCGACACTGAAGCTTTCTTT
CDR3aa: CASSKGDGDTEAFF

abundance: -
v_gene: TRBV6-1
j_gene: TRBJ2-7
d_gene: -
CDR3nt: TGTGCCAGCAGTGGACAGGTTAAGGACGAGCAGTACTTC
CDR3aa: CASSGQVKDEQYF

abundance: many
v_gene: TRBV20-1
j_gene: TRBJ2-5
d_gene: TRBD2
CDR3nt: TGCAGTGCGAGACTAGCGGGAGGGCGCGAGACCCAGTACTTC
CDR3aa: CSARLAGGRETQYF

abundance: -
v_gene: TRBV25-1
j_gene: TRBJ2-5
d_gene: TRBD1
CDR3nt: TGTGCCAGCAGTGAGATAACCGGGACAGCGCAAGAGACCCAGTACTTC
CDR3aa: CASSEITGTAQETQYF

abundance: few
v_gene: TRBV7-9
j_gene: TRBJ2-3
d_gene: -
CDR3nt: TGTGCCAGCAGCTTTTCGACAAGCACAGATACGCAGTATTTT
CDR3aa: CASSFSTSTDTQYF

abundance: -
v_gene: TRBV10-1
j_gene: TRBJ2-7
d_gene: -
CDR3nt: TGTGCCAGCAGTGAGTCTTTGGGCGAGCAGTACTTC
CDR3aa: CASSESLGEQYF

abundance: -
v_gene: TRBV28
j_gene: TRBJ1-2
d_gene: TRBD1
CDR3nt: TGTGCCAGCAGCAACAGGGGGGCCTATGGCTACACCTTC
CDR3aa: CASSNRGAYGYTF

abundance: few
v_gene: TRBV30
j_gene: TRBJ1-6
d_gene: -
CDR3nt: TGTGCCTGGAGTCTGGACCTTGCGAGTTCACCCCTCCACTTT
CDR3aa: CAWSLDLASSPLHF

abundance: -
v_gene: TRBV5-1
j_gene: TRBJ2-7
d_gene: TRBD1
CDR3nt: TGCGCCAGCAGCGCCGGGACAGGGCGCGGCGAGCAGTACTTC
CDR3aa: CASSAGTGRGEQYF

abundance: few
v_gene: TRBV28
j_gene: TRBJ1-3
d_gene: -
CDR3nt: TGTGCCAGCAGAGAGGGGAATCGGGGAAACACCATATATTTT
CDR3aa: CASREGNRGNTIYF

abundance: many
v_gene: TRBV11-2
j_gene: TRBJ2-3
d_gene: -
CDR3nt: TGTGCCAGCAGTCAGAGCACAGATACGCAGTATTTT
CDR3aa: CASSQSTDTQYF

abundance: few
v_gene: TRBV12-3/TRBV12-4
j_gene: TRBJ1-6
d_gene: -
CDR3nt: TGTGCCAGCAGTTTGGACAGAGTTTCTCATTCACCCCTCCACTTT
CDR3aa: CASSLDRVSHSPLHF

abundance: -
v_gene: TRBV7-9
j_gene: TRBJ1-3
d_gene: TRBD1
CDR3nt: TGTGCCAGCAGCCTCCGCGACAGGGGCTCTGGAAACACCATATATTTT
CDR3aa: CASSLRDRGSGNTIYF